This T cell receptor (beta chain) was profiled in a study of radiotherapy plus CTLA-4 blockade in lung cancer. Focal radiation plus CTLA-4 blockade with ipilimumab was administered to patients who had chemo-refractory metastatic non-small-cell lung cancer. Libraries were prepared by immunoSEQ multiplex PCR; TCRdb keeps only in-frame clonotypes and omits some of them. This sample carries approximately 77,000 clones, under 85% of them seen once, and the ten largest clones take around 0.72%. This CDR3 contains 13 residues. Germline values: CDR1 LNHDA, CDR2 SQIVND (reference sequence). V was shortened by 6 bases and J by 0 bases, with 8 bases between the two germline ends. Broader study findings: After radiotherapy and ipilimumab, tumor-derived clones expanded in peripheral blood. Strongest reported response predictors: early blood clone changes and post-radiation interferon-beta.

A few counts support this clone. The antigen is undetermined. V gene TRBV19 combines with J gene TRBJ1-2, with D unresolved. The sample in question was peripheral blood, obtained from a patient treated with radiotherapy plus ipilimumab. This sequence originates from a human donor with non-small cell lung cancer who had stable disease on radiotherapy plus ipilimumab. The CDR3 DNA reads as TGTGCCAGTAGGCAGGCCGCTAACTATGGCTACACCTTC. Its translation is CASRQAANYGYTF.